What follows are 16 T cell receptor beta chains derived from one specimen sequenced in a study of cytomegalovirus exposure and HLA in healthy donors (TCRdb year 2017). Preparation of the library involved the immunoSEQ multiplex PCR assay. The clones in this table, taken by TCRdb from immuneACCESS, are in-frame only. Not every clone is retained; where verified, under half of the shortfall comes from an unresolved V gene, and the cause of the rest is unknown. The sample yields approximately 65,000 clones; over 90% were counted once. The top ten clones comprise roughly 1% of the sample. The sequenced sample consisted of PBMCs. The receptors were sampled from a woman aged 18-35 years in good health and CMV-seronegative.

The chain has TRBV6-6 and TRBJ2-7; 11 positions match TRBD1. The CDR3 sequence is 13 residues long. Per the germline V gene, CDR1 is MNHNY and CDR2 is SVGAGI (reference sequence). V was pared by 6 bases and J by 6 bases, with 4 bases of the junction left unmatched. The CDR3 region has the DNA TGTGCCAGCAGGGACAGGGGGCTGGGCGAGCAGTACTTC. It specifies CASRDRGLGEQYF.

The chain carries TRBV7-2 and TRBJ2-3, with D uncertain. The germline V gene has CDR1 SGHTA and CDR2 FQGNSA. This CDR3 spans 14 amino acids. Deletions cut 1 base from V and 2 bases from J, with 7 bases between. This CDR3 reads CASSLGDHTDTQYF. In DNA, the CDR3 is TGTGCCAGCAGCTTAGGAGATCACACAGATACGCAGTATTTT.

This clone has only a few counts. The chain links TRBV30 to TRBJ1-1; D unresolved. Germline-derived CDR1 and CDR2 are GTSNPN and SVGIG (reference sequence). The CDR3 spans 13 residues. V was clipped by 0 bases and J by 4 bases, with 9 bases between them. In nucleotides, the CDR3 is TGTGCCTGGAGTGTAACACCCAGCACTGAAGCTTTCTTT. It translates to CAWSVTPSTEAFF. The entire variable domain, with the rest obtained from reference TRBV30 and TRBJ1-1, is as follows: SQTIHQWPATLVQPVGSPLSLECTVEGTSNPNLYWYRQAAGRGLQLLFYSVGIGQISSEVPQNLSASRPQDRQFILSSKKLLLSDSGFYLCAWSVTPSTEAFFGQGTRLTVV.

The chain carries TRBV6-6 and TRBJ2-7; 8 bases agree with TRBD2. The CDR3 is 14 amino acids. The junction had 4 bases not matched to a gene; V was cut back by 4 bases and J by 2 bases. Germline CDR1 MNHNY, CDR2 SVGAGI (reference sequence). CDR3 amino acids: CASSFLAGAYEQYF. The CDR3 DNA reads TGTGCCAGCAGTTTTCTAGCGGGTGCCTACGAGCAGTACTTC.

This rearrangement joins TRBV7-6 to TRBJ1-5; D is unclear. This CDR3 has 14 amino acids. Germline assignment: CDR1 SGHVS and CDR2 FNYEAQ. V lost 5 bases and J lost 2, with 10 bases in between. Here the CDR3 DNA reads TGTGCCAGCAGCATTCTGGGAGGCAATCAGCCCCAGCATTTT. Protein: CASSILGGNQPQHF. Supplemented by reference TRBV7-6 and TRBJ1-5, the full variable domain reads GAGVSQSPRYKVTKRGQDVALRCDPISGHVSLYWYRQALGQGPEFLTYFNYEAQQDKSGLPNDRFSAERPEGSISTLTIQRTEQRDSAMYRCASSILGGNQPQHFGDGTRLSIL.

This clone showed up just once. The V and J genes are TRBV2 and TRBJ2-2; 8 positions agree with TRBD2. Germline V gene lookup returns CDR1 SNHLY and CDR2 FYNNEI. This CDR3 is built from 15 residues. V lost 2 bases to trimming and J lost 7 bases; unmatched junction nucleotides: 6. In nucleotides, the CDR3 is TGTGCCAGCAGTGAAATTAGCGGGGAAATCGGGGAGCTGTTTTTT. Protein sequence: CASSEISGEIGELFF. Combining the CDR3 with reference TRBV2 and TRBJ2-2 gives the whole variable domain EPEVTQTPSHQVTQMGQEVILRCVPISNHLYFYWYRQILGQKVEFLVSFYNNEISEKSEIFDDQFSVERPDGSNFTLKIRSTKLEDSAMYFCASSEISGEIGELFFGEGSRLTVL.

The J gene is TRBJ1-1, the V gene TRBV7-2, with a weak D call TRBD1 (5 bases). The germline CDR1 and CDR2 sequences are SGHTA and FQGNSA. The germline V and J ends were trimmed by 2 bases and 3 bases, with 10 bases remaining between them. The CDR3 has 14 amino acids. CDR3 coding DNA: TGTGCCAGCAGCTTACGGGGGGGGGACACTGAAGCTTTCTTT. Its protein product is CASSLRGGDTEAFF.

The chain uses TRBV6-1 and TRBJ1-1; TRBD1 might be the D (6 bases). The CDR3 length is 13 residues. V lost 8 bases and J 7 bases, leaving 17 bases between the germline ends. Germline V lookup: CDR1 MNHNS, CDR2 SASEGT. CDR3 region: CASCRGASLEAFF. For the CDR3, the DNA is TGTGCCAGCTGTCGGGGGGCCAGCCTTGAAGCTTTCTTT.

The chain employs TRBV5-6 and TRBJ1-5; D is uncertain. V was shortened by 5 bases and J by 8 bases, with 14 bases between the two germline ends. The CDR3 spans 13 residues. The germline CDR1 and CDR2 sequences are SGHDT and YYEEEE. CDR3 sequence (DNA): TGTGCCAGCAGTTCCAACTTATTTGAGCCCCAGCATTTT. This sequence encodes CASSSNLFEPQHF.

The rearrangement uses TRBV9 and TRBJ2-1, with TRBD2 identical over 7 bases. This CDR3 comprises 18 residues. Looked up from germline, CDR1 is SGDLS and CDR2 is YYNGEE. V lost 2 bases, J lost 2 bases, and 13 bases stayed unmatched. This chain's CDR3 is CASSVASGHLSTYNEQFF. DNA for the CDR3: TGTGCCAGCAGCGTCGCTAGCGGTCACCTCTCCACCTACAATGAGCAGTTCTTC.

V usage is TRBV6-5 and J usage is TRBJ2-7; D might be TRBD2 (7 bases). V was shortened by 7 bases and J by 4 bases, with 20 bases between the two germline ends. Germline CDR1 and CDR2: MNHEY and SVGAGI. The CDR3 spans 15 residues. The CDR3 loop reads CASTPREGGIYEQYF. The CDR3, as DNA: TGTGCCAGCACTCCGAGAGAGGGGGGGATTTACGAGCAGTACTTC.

The rearrangement uses TRBV2 and TRBJ1-6, with a weak D call TRBD1 (6 bases). With 3 bases removed from V and 5 bases from J, the gap between germline ends came to 14 bases. CDR3 length: 16 amino acids. Germline V lookup: CDR1 SNHLY, CDR2 FYNNEI. Written as DNA, the CDR3 is TGTGCCAGCAGTGATCATGGGGGCGCTGATAATTCACCCCTCCACTTT. Its protein is CASSDHGGADNSPLHF.

This sequence joins TRBV5-6 and TRBJ2-5; TRBD2 matches at 7 bases. Trimming cost V 5 bases and J 4 bases; bases outside gene matches: 5. This CDR3 region has 13 residues. Per the germline V gene, CDR1 is SGHDT and CDR2 is YYEEEE. This CDR3 is CASSWGGGETQYF. CDR3 coding DNA: TGTGCCAGCAGTTGGGGGGGAGGAGAGACCCAGTACTTC.

CDR3 coding DNA: TGTGCCAGCAGCCGTGCCGCGAGCTCCTACAATGAGCAGTTCTTC. Its protein product is CASSRAASSYNEQFF. V gene TRBV7-3 combines with J gene TRBJ2-1; D is ambiguous. CDR1 is SGHTA and CDR2 is FQGTGA in the germline V gene. Trimming took off 5 bases at V and 0 bases at J, with 11 bases between the two ends. This CDR3 contains 15 residues.

This sequence joins TRBV14 and TRBJ1-2, with a possible D match to TRBD1 (6 bases). The CDR3 extends over 15 amino acids. Trimming removed 1 base from V and 5 bases from J, with 14 bases in between. The germline CDR1 and CDR2 sequences are SGHDN and FVKESK. CDR3 protein: CASSQVLDSNYGYTF. CDR3 DNA: TGTGCCAGCAGCCAAGTTTTGGACAGTAATTATGGCTACACCTTC.

The chain has TRBV14 and TRBJ1-2; no definite D call. V was trimmed by 2 bases and J by 5 bases, leaving 15 bases between them. CDR1 SGHDN and CDR2 FVKESK come from the germline V gene. This CDR3 has 15 residues. DNA of the CDR3: TGTGCCAGCAGCCAAACGCCGGGTCCTCATTATGGCTACACCTTC. Amino acid sequence: CASSQTPGPHYGYTF.